This T cell receptor beta chain derives from a study of blood T cell repertoires in COVID-19. The overall study: Both acute and convalescent COVID-19 samples were obtained from the United States, Italy and Spain. Sample material is recorded as cDNA or gDNA derived from T cells, B-cell-depleted T cells, or PBMCs.

Authors' methods: How many nucleated cells were present was estimated from reference gene primer amplification. TCRdb's table, derived via immunoSEQ multiplex PCR, lists solely in-frame clones and lacks some. D and trimming were read from the DNA, whereas the V and J calls and clone size are those reported in that table. The sample lists tens of thousands of clones; roughly 76% were seen once. Source material: peripheral blood. The TCR sequence derives from an elderly woman with active or convalescent COVID-19.

CDR3 region: CASSRGGEGNTEAFF. The CDR3 DNA is TGTGCCAGCTCACGGGGCGGGGAGGGGAACACTGAAGCTTTCTTT. The V call is TRBV18, the J call TRBJ1-1; possible D gene TRBD1, 5 bases. This CDR3 contains 15 residues. The V gene's germline CDR1 is KGHSH and CDR2 LQKENI. Trimming took 4 bases from V and 1 from J, leaving 13 bases between them. Complete variable domain (other parts from reference TRBV18 and TRBJ1-1): NAGVMQNPRHLVRRRGQEARLRCSPMKGHSHVYWYRQLPEEGLKFMVYLQKENIIDESGMPKERFSAEFPKEGPSILRIQQVVRGDSAAYFCASSRGGEGNTEAFFGQGTRLTVV.